Shown below are 5 T cell receptor beta chains from a single sample sequenced in a study of prognosis after radiotherapy for stage I lung cancer. TCR beta CDR3 was amplified from genomic DNA by two-round multiplex PCR. The first round of PCR was done with primers that matched each TRBV and TRBJ gene. MiXCR, run by TCRdb on the multiplex PCR reads, gives a single entry per CDR3 protein. Of around 26,000 distinct CDR3 sequences in the sample, 35% to 55% were seen once. Sequenced material: PBMCs, taken before or after stereotactic body radiation therapy (not recorded which). Every receptor here comes from a donor aged 50 or older with non-small cell lung cancer.

This clonotype was seen at least ten times. J is TRBJ2-3 and V is TRBV4-2; D ambiguous. V lost 4 bases and J 0 bases, leaving 8 bases between the germline ends. Germline CDR1 reads LGHNA; CDR2 reads YNFKEQ. This CDR3 comprises 14 residues. The CDR3 nucleotides are TGTGCCAGCAGCCCCGACACGAGCACAGATACGCAGTATTTT. Its protein product is CASSPDTSTDTQYF.

This clonotype was found many times. The J gene is TRBJ2-1, the V gene TRBV20-1, with a weak D call TRBD2 (7 bases). Germline CDR1 DFQATT, CDR2 SNEGSKA (reference sequence). CDR3 length: 14 amino acids. Trimming took off 4 bases at V and 6 bases at J, with 16 bases between the two ends. CDR3 in DNA: TGCAGTGCTAATGGGGTGGGGGGGCGCAATGAGCAGTTCTTC. Translated: CSANGVGGRNEQFF.

Regarding this clonotype: This likely stems from a read error, as it lies one base from a far larger clone. The V gene is TRBV6-5, the J gene TRBJ2-3; TRBD1 might be the D (5 bases). Germline lookup yields CDR1 MNHEY and CDR2 SVGAGI. This CDR3 spans 15 amino acids. Trimming pared 5 bases from V and 1 base from J, leaving 13 bases between. The CDR3 protein is CASSLKGLGTDTQYF. The DNA for the CDR3 is TGTGCCAGCAGTCTAAAGGGGCTGGGCACAGATACGCAGTATTTT.

This clonotype has at least ten counts. The chain is built from TRBV4-1 and TRBJ2-1; weak D call: TRBD1 (6 bases). The V gene lost 1 base and the J gene lost 6 bases, with 10 bases spanning the gap. The CDR3 sequence is 14 residues long. CDR1 is MGHRA, CDR2 YSYEKL, per germline. For the CDR3, the DNA is TGCGCCAGCAGCCAAGTAGGGGGTTTCAATGAGCAGTTCTTC. It translates to CASSQVGGFNEQFF.

This clonotype showed up many times. The chain joins TRBV6-1 to TRBJ2-1, with 7 bases matching TRBD1. The germline V gene has CDR1 MNHNS and CDR2 SASEGT. This CDR3 has 14 residues. The J segment lost 3 bases and the V segment lost 6 bases, leaving 5 bases of the junction unmatched. The CDR3, as DNA: TGTGCCAGCAGCCAGGGACAGCTCTACAATGAGCAGTTCTTC. This codes for CASSQGQLYNEQFF.